A single sample is the source of the 10 T cell receptor beta chains below, sequenced in a study of CD8+CD57+ T cells in acquired aplastic anemia. According to the study, genomic DNA was the template for TCR beta VDJ and CDR3 profiling. TCRdb processed the reads anew with MiXCR; each CDR3 protein has one entry. This sample carries 220,000 or so distinct CDR3 sequences, more than 55% of them seen once, and the ten largest clones take 58%. The patients chosen for sequencing had shown expansion of CD8+CD57+ cells (detected by flow cytometry). Source material: sorted CD4+, CD8+, or CD8+CD57+ T cells (not recorded which) from PBMCs. Source of these receptors: a human donor with aplastic anemia.

This chain connects TRBV20-1 to TRBJ2-3, with TRBD1 matching 9 bases. The germline V gene has CDR1 DFQATT and CDR2 SNEGSKA (reference sequence). The CDR3 length is 13 residues. The chain's CDR3 is CGGGTGSTDTQYF. Written as DNA, the CDR3 is TGCGGTGGCGGGACAGGGAGCACAGATACGCAGTATTTT.

This chain uses TRBV19 with TRBJ2-3; D might be TRBD2 (6 bases). The CDR3 loop spans 16 amino acids. Trimming shortened V by 5 bases and J by 1 base, and 16 bases separated the two germline ends. CDR1 is LNHDA, CDR2 SQIVND, per germline (reference sequence). This CDR3 reads CASSSSTGVGTDTQYF. The CDR3, as DNA: TGTGCCAGTAGTTCTTCGACGGGGGTCGGCACAGATACGCAGTATTTT. Drawing the rest from reference TRBV19 and TRBJ2-3, the complete variable domain is DGGITQSPKYLFRKEGQNVTLSCEQNLNHDAMYWYRQDPGQGLRLIYYSQIVNDFQKGDIAEGYSVSREKKESFPLTVTSAQKNPTAFYLCASSSSTGVGTDTQYFGPGTRLTVL.

This clonotype was seen just once. CDR3 region: CSAGSSTGELFF. CDR3 bases: TGCAGTGCTGGCAGTTCCACCGGGGAGCTGTTTTTT. The chain has TRBV20-1 and TRBJ2-2; D is unclear. The V end lost 5 bases, the J end lost 4 bases, and 8 bases lay between the germline ends. This CDR3 has 12 residues. Germline CDR1 DFQATT, CDR2 SNEGSKA (reference sequence).

V and J are TRBV24-1 and TRBJ2-1; TRBD2 aligns across 9 bases. The junction had 9 bases not matched to a gene; V was cut back by 5 bases and J by 5 bases. There are 16 residues in the CDR3. From germline, CDR1 is KGHDR and CDR2 SFDVKD. CDR3 DNA: TGTGCCACCAGTGGTCGGGCGGGAGGGCCTAACAATGAGCAGTTCTTC. It yields the protein CATSGRAGGPNNEQFF.

This clonotype turned up a few times. This chain connects TRBV7-8 to TRBJ2-7, with a tentative D call TRBD2 (6 bases). Trimming shortened V by 8 bases and J by 4 bases, and 12 bases separated the two germline ends. The CDR3 is 12 residues long. CDR1 and CDR2 from the germline V gene are SGHVS and FQNEAQ. CDR3 residues: CASQGRGYEQYF. In DNA form, the CDR3 reads TGTGCCAGCCAAGGGCGGGGTTACGAGCAGTACTTC.

This chain links TRBV20-1 with TRBJ1-5, with TRBD1 matching 9 bases. This CDR3 has 15 residues. Germline CDR1 and CDR2: DFQATT and SNEGSKA (reference sequence). Losses at the gene ends were 5 bases for V and 0 bases for J; bases not matched to a gene: 5. CDR3 nucleotides: TGCAGTGCTCGCTGGACAGGGGTTAGCAATCAGCCCCAGCATTTT. This translates into CSARWTGVSNQPQHF.

A remark on this clonotype: The junction and the germline gene differ at one end; a read error may be behind it. V usage is TRBV7-2 and J usage is TRBJ2-7, with D maybe TRBD2 (6 bases). The germline V gene encodes CDR1 SGHTA and CDR2 FQGNSA. The length of the CDR3 is 16 residues. As DNA, the CDR3 is TGTGCCAGCAGCTCCGCCTACAAGATCAGCGGGTCCGTTCCCCACTTC. Translation: CASSSAYKISGSVPHF.

The CDR3 sequence is CASSLEAQKYSPLHF. The CDR3, as DNA: TGTGCCAGCAGCTTAGAAGCACAGAAGTATTCACCCCTCCACTTT. The chain joins TRBV7-3 to TRBJ1-6; D gene unclear. This CDR3 is 15 amino acids long. V was shortened by 2 bases and J by 8 bases, with 13 bases between the two germline ends. The germline gives CDR1 SGHTA, CDR2 FQGTGA.

The sample holds a few counts of this clonotype. The CDR3 protein is CASSELVGEGEQYF. CDR3 bases: TGCGCCAGCAGTGAGTTAGTGGGGGAGGGCGAGCAGTACTTC. The rearrangement uses TRBV10-2 and TRBJ2-7, with 7 bases aligning to TRBD2. The CDR3 length is 14 residues. Germline CDR1 and CDR2: WSHSY and SAAADI. J gave up 6 bases and V 1 base, and 6 bases lay outside the gene matches.

This clonotype showed up many times. The rearrangement uses TRBV25-1 and TRBJ2-1; 7 bases align to TRBD1. In germline, CDR1 is MGHDK, CDR2 SYGVNS. This CDR3 is built from 13 residues. With 8 bases clipped from V and 4 bases from J, the junction kept 5 bases outside the gene matches. The DNA for the CDR3 is TGTGCCAGCTCCGGGACAGTGTACAATGAGCAGTTCTTC. Its protein product is CASSGTVYNEQFF.